This TCR beta chain was obtained from a study of cytomegalovirus exposure and HLA in healthy donors. Study information: Assignment to the Caucasian-associated ancestry cluster applied to approximately 80% of the approximately 370 genotyped donors. Study findings and constraints: When analyzed later, the rates of TCR association showed variation by HLA locus, with DRB1 the most and HLA-C the fewest. An apparent linkage of common viral pathogens to several of the most significant clusters emerged in a later analysis.

Only a few counts were recorded for this clone. The antigen remains undetermined. Trimming took off 5 bases at V and 5 bases at J, with 19 bases between the two ends. The CDR3 length is 15 residues. Per the germline V gene, CDR1 is SGHAT and CDR2 is FQNNGV. The primer mix had 60 Vbeta and 13 Jbeta primers. Profiling relied on immunoSEQ multiplex PCR, and the TCRdb table lists in-frame clones only, not all of them. The sample consists of roughly 100,000 clones, about 70% of them appearing once. Material: PBMCs. The source of this sequence is a man in his fifties in good health and CMV-seropositive. This chain uses TRBV11-2 with TRBJ2-7; TRBD1 is a possible D gene (5 bases). CDR3: CASSELWQGWNEQYF. In nucleotides, the CDR3 is TGTGCCAGCAGCGAATTATGGCAGGGTTGGAACGAGCAGTACTTC. The full variable domain, in which reference TRBV11-2 and TRBJ2-7 provide the parts outside the CDR3, is EAGVAQSPRYKIIEKRQSVAFWCNPISGHATLYWYQQILGQGPKLLIQFQNNGVVDDSQLPKDRFSAERLKGVDSTLKIQPAKLEDSAVYLCASSELWQGWNEQYFGPGTRLTVT.